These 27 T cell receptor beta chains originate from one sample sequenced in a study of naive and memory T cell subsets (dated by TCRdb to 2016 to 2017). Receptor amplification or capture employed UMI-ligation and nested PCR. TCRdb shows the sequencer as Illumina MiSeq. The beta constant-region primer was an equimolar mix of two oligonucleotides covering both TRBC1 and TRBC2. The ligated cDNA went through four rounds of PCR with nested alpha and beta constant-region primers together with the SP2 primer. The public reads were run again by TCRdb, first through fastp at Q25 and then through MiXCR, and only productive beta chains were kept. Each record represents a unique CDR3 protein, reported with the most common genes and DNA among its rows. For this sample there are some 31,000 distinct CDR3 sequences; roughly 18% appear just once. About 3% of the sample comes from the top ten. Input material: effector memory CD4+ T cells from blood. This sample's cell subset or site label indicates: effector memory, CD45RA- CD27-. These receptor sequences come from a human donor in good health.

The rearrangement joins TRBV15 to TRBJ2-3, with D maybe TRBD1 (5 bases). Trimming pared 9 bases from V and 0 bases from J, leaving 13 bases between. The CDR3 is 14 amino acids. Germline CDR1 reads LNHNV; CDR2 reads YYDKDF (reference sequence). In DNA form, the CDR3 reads TGTGCCACGACGTGGGGCCAGAGCACAGATACGCAGTATTTT. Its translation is CATTWGQSTDTQYF.

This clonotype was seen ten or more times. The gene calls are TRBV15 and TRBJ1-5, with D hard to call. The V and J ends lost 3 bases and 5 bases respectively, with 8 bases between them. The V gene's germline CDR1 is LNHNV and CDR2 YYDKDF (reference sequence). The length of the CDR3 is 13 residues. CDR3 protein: CATSRRSDQPQHF. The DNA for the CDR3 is TGTGCCACCAGCAGGCGAAGCGATCAGCCCCAGCATTTT.

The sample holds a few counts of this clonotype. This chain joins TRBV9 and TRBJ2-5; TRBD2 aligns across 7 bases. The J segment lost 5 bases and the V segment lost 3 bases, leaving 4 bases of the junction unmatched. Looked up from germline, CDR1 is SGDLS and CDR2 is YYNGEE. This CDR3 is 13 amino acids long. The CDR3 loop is CASSARGGETQYF. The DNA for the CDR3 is TGTGCCAGCAGCGCCCGCGGGGGTGAGACCCAGTACTTC.

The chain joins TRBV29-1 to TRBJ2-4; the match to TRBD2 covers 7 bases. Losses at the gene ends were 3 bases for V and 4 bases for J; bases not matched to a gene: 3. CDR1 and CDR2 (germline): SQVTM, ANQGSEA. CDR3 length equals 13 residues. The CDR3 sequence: CSVDPGGKNIQYF. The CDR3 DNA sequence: TGCAGCGTTGACCCGGGGGGAAAAAACATTCAGTACTTC.

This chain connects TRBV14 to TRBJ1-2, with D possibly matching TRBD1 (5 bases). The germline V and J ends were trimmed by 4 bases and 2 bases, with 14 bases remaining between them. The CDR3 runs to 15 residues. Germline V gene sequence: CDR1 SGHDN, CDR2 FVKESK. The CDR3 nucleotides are TGTGCCAGCAGCCGGAATATCCGGGGGAACTATGGCTACACCTTC. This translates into CASSRNIRGNYGYTF.

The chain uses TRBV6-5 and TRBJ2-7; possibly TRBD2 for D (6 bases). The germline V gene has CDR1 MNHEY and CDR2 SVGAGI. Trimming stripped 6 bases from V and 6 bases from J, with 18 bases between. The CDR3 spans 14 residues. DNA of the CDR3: TGTGCCAGCAGCCGACTAGGCTTGGGGGGCGAGCAGTACTTC. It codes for CASSRLGLGGEQYF.

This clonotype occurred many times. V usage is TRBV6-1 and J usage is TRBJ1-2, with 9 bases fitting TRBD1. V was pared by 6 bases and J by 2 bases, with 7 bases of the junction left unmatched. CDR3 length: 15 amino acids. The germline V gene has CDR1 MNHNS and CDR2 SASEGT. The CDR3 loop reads CASRHIGTGNYGYTF. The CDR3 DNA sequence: TGTGCCAGCAGGCACATCGGGACAGGGAACTATGGCTACACCTTC.

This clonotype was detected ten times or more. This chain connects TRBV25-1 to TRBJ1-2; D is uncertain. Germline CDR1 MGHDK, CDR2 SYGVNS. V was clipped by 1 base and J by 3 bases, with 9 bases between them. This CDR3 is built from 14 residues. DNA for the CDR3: TGTGCCAGCAGTGAATCGGGCAGCTACTATGGCTACACCTTC. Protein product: CASSESGSYYGYTF.

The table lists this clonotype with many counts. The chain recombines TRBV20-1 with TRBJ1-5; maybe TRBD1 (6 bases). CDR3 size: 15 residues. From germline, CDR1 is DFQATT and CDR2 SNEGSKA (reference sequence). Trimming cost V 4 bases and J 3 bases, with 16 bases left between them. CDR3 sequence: CSATIRTGNNQPQHF. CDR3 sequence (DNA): TGCAGTGCTACAATCCGTACAGGGAACAATCAGCCCCAGCATTTT.

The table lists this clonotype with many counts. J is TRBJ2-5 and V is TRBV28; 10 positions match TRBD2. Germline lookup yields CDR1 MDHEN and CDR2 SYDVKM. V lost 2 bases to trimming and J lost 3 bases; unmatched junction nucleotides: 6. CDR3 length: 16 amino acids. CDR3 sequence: CASSLIAGGGKETQYF. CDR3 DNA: TGTGCCAGCAGTTTAATAGCGGGAGGAGGCAAAGAGACCCAGTACTTC.

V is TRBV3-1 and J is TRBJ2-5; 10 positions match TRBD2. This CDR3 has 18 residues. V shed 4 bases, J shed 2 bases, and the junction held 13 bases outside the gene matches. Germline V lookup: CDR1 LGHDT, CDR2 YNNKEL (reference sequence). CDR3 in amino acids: CASSRGLASGGPQETQYF. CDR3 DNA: TGTGCCAGCAGCCGAGGCTTGGCTAGCGGGGGACCTCAAGAGACCCAGTACTTC.

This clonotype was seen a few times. The DNA of the CDR3 is TGTGCCTCGTCCGGGACAGTCTCTGGAAACACCATATATTTT. Its translation: CASSGTVSGNTIYF. The chain couples TRBV30 to TRBJ1-3, with 7 bases matching TRBD1. CDR3 length: 14 amino acids. Germline V gene data show CDR1 as GTSNPN and CDR2 as SVGIG (reference sequence). V was pared by 7 bases and J by 0 bases, with 6 bases of the junction left unmatched.

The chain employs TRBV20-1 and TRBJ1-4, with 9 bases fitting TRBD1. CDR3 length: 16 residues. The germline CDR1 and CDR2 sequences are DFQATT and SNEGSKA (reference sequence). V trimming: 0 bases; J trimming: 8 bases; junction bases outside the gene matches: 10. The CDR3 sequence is CSAREDSGTGREKLFF. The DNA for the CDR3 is TGCAGTGCTAGAGAGGATTCCGGGACAGGGAGAGAAAAACTGTTTTTT.

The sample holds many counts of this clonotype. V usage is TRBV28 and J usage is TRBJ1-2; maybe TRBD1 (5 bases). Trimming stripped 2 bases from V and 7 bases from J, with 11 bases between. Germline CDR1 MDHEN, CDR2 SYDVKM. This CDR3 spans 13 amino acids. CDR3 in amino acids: CASSLEAGRGYTF. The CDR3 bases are TGTGCCAGCAGTTTAGAGGCAGGGCGTGGCTACACCTTC.

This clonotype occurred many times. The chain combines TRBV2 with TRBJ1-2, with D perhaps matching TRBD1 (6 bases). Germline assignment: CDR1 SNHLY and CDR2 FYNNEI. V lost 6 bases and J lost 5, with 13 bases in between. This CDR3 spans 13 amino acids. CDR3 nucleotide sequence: TGTGCCAGCAGCGGACAGCTGGGTTATGGCTACACCTTC. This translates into CASSGQLGYGYTF.

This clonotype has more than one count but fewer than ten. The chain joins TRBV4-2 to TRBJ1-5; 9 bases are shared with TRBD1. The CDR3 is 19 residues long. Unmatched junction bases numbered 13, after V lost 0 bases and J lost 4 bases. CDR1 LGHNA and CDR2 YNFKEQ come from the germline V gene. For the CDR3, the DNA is TGTGCCAGCAGCCAAGATTTGGGGACAGGGTTTACAAGGAATCAGCCCCAGCATTTT. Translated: CASSQDLGTGFTRNQPQHF.

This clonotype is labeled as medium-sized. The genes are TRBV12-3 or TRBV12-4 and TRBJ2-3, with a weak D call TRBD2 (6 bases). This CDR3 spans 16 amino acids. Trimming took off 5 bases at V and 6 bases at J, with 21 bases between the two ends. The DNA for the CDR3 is TGTGCCAGCAGTGCTCGGGGGACGGGGAGTTTGGATACGCAGTATTTT. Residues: CASSARGTGSLDTQYF.

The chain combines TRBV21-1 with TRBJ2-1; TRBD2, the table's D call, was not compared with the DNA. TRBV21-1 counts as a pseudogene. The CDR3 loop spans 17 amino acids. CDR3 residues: CASSKPNPASSYNEQFF. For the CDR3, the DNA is TGTGCCAGCAGCAAACCGAACCCCGCGAGCTCCTACAATGAGCAGTTCTTC.

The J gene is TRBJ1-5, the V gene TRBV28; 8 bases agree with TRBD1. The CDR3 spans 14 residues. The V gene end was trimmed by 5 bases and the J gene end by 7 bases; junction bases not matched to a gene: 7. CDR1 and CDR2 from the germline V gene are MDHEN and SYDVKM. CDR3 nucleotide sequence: TGTGCCAGCAGTAAGGACAGGGTCGGGCAGCCCCAGCATTTT. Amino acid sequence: CASSKDRVGQPQHF.

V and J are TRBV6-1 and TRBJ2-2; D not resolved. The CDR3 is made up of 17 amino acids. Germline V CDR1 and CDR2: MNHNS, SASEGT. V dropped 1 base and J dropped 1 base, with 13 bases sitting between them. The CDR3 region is CASSEGLSPKNTGELFF. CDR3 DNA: TGTGCCAGCAGTGAAGGGTTATCACCCAAGAACACCGGGGAGCTGTTTTTT.

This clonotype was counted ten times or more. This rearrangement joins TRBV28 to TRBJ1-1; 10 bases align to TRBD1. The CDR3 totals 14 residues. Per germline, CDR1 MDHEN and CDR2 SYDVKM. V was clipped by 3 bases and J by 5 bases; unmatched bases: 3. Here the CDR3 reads CASSLGQGWTEAFF. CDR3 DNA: TGTGCCAGCAGTTTGGGACAGGGGTGGACTGAAGCTTTCTTT. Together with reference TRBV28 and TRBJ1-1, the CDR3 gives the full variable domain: DVKVTQSSRYLVKRTGEKVFLECVQDMDHENMFWYRQDPGLGLRLIYFSYDVKMKEKGDIPEGYSVSREKKERFSLILESASTNQTSMYLCASSLGQGWTEAFFGQGTRLTVV.

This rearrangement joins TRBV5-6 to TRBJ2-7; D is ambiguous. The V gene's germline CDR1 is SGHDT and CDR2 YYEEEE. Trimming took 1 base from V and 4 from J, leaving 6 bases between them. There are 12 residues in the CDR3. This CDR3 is CASSLSTYEQYF. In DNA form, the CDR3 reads TGTGCCAGCAGCTTGTCGACTTACGAGCAGTACTTC. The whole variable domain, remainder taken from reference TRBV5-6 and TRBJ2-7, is DAGVTQSPTHLIKTRGQQVTLRCSPKSGHDTVSWYQQALGQGPQFIFQYYEEEERQRGNFPDRFSGHQFPNYSSELNVNALLLGDSALYLCASSLSTYEQYFGPGTRLTVT.

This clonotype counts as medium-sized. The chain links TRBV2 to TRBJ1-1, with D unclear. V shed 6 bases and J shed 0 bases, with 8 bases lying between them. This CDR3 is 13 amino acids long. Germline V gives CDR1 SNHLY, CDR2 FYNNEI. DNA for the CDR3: TGTGCCAGCAGCTCCGAAGTGAACACTGAAGCTTTCTTT. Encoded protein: CASSSEVNTEAFF.

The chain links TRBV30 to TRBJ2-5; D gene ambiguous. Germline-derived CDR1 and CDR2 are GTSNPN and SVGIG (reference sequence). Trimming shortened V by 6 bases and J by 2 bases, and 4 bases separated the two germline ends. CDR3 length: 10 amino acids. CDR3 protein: CACRQETQYF. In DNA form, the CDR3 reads TGTGCCTGCCGACAAGAGACCCAGTACTTC.

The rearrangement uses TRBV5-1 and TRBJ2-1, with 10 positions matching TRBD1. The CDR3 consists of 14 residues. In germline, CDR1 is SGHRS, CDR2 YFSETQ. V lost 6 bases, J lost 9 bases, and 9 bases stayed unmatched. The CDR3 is CASTWDRGSSEQFF. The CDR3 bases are TGCGCCAGCACTTGGGACAGGGGTTCTTCTGAGCAGTTCTTC.

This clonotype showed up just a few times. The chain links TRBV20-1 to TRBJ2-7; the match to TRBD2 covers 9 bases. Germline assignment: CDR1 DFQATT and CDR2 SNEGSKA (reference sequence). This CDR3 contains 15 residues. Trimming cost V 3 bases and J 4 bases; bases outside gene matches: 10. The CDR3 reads CSASSPVAGVYEQYF. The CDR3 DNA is TGCAGTGCTAGCTCTCCGGTAGCGGGAGTGTACGAGCAGTACTTC.

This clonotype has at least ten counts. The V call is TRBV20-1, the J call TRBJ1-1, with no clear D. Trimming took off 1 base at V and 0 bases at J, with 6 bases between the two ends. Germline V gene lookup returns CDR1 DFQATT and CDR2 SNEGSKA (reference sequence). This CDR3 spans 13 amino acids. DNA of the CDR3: TGCAGTGCTAGAGCCCAATTGAACACTGAAGCTTTCTTT. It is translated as CSARAQLNTEAFF.